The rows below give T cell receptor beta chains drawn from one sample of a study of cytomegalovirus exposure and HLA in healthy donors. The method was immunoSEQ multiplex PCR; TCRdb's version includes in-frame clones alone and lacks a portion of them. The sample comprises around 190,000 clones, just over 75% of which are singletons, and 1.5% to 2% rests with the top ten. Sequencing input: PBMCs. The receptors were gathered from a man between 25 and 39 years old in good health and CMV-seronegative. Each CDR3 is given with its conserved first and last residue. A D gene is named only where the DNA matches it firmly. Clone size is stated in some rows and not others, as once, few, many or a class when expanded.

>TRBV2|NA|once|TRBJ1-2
TGTGCCAGCAGTGAAAGGCCCGAGAGGGTAAACTATGGCTACACCTTC
CASSERPERVNYGYTF
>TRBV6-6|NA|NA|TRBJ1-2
TGTGCCAGCAGTCCAGGCTATGGCTACACCTTC
CASSPGYGYTF
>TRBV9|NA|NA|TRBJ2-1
TGTGCCAGCAGCGCCCAGACAGGCTCCTACAATGAGCAGTTCTTC
CASSAQTGSYNEQFF
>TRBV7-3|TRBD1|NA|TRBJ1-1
TGTGCCAGCAGCTCTCTTCCCGGGACAGGGCGAGGAGCTGAAGCTTTCTTT
CASSSLPGTGRGAEAFF
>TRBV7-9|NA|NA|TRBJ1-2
TGTGCCAGCAGCTTAGCAGCGCTCTATGGCTACACCTTC
CASSLAALYGYTF
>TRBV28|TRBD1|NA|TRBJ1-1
TGTGCCAGCACCCTGGGGGGACAGGGGATTTTGGCTTTCTTT
CASTLGGQGILAFF
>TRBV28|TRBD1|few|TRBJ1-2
TGTGCCAGCAGTCTCTGGACAGGGGATTATGGCTACACCTTC
CASSLWTGDYGYTF
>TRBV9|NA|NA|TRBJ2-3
TGTGCCAGCAGCGTAGGGGGGCCTCCATCAGATACGCAGTATTTT
CASSVGGPPSDTQYF
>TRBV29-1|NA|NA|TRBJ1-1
TGCAGCGTTGAACGCGGGGTCTACACTGAAGCTTTCTTT
CSVERGVYTEAFF
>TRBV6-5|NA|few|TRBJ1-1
TGTGCCAGCAGCCGCGTCGGGTCGAACACTGAAGCTTTCTTT
CASSRVGSNTEAFF
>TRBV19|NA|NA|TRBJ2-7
TGTGCCAGCGCGGATGACTACGAGCAGTACTTC
CASADDYEQYF
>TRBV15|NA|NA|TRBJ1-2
TGTGCCACCAGCAGAGGTCAGGGAAAGAGTGCGTATGGCTACACCTTC
CATSRGQGKSAYGYTF
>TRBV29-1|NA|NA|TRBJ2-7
TGCAGCGTTGAAGTTACGGACATGAGCTACGAGCAGTACTTC
CSVEVTDMSYEQYF
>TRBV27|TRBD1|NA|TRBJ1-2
TGTGCCAGCAGGGTGACAGGGCGAGCTAACTATGGCTACACCTTC
CASRVTGRANYGYTF
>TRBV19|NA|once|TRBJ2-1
TGTGCCAGTAGCAGGGACTTCTACAATGAGCAGTTCTTC
CASSRDFYNEQFF
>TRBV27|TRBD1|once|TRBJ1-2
TGTGCCAGCAGTTCCGGACAGGGGTGGAAGGGCTACACCTTC
CASSSGQGWKGYTF
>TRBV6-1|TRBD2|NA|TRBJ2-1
TGTGCCAGCAAAGCGGGAGTGTACAATGAGCAGTTCTTC
CASKAGVYNEQFF
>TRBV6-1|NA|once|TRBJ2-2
TGTGCCAGCGAAAGCAACAGGGTTGGCGGGGAGCTGTTTTTT
CASESNRVGGELFF
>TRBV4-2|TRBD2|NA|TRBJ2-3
TGTGCCAGCAGCCCAACCCCGGGGCGGGAGAAGGCAGATACGCAGTATTTT
CASSPTPGREKADTQYF
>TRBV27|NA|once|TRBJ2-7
TGTGCCAGCAGCACATCCGTGTTTGGGGACTCCAGTCTACGGTCCTACGAGCAGTACTTC
CASSTSVFGDSSLRSYEQYF
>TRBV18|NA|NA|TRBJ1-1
TGTGCCAGCTCGCCGCCGAGCCAAACGGAAGCTTTCTTT
CASSPPSQTEAFF
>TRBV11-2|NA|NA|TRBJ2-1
TGTGCCAGCAGCTTAGTCGGGAGTGCGCTAAGTCCCTTGAATGAGCAGTTCTTC
CASSLVGSALSPLNEQFF
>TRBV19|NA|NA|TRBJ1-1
TGTGCCAGTAAGAGGTCCATCGGAGGGGCCGTCCCTGAAGCTTTCTTT
CASKRSIGGAVPEAFF
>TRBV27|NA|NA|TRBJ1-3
TGTGCCAGCAGTTTGCAGTCCTCTGGAAACACCATATATTTT
CASSLQSSGNTIYF
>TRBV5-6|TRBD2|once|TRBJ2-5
TGTGCCAGCAGCTTTGACCCGGGAGGGGGGGGAGAGACCCAGTACTTC
CASSFDPGGGGETQYF
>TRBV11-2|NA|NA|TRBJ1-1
TGTGCCAGCAGCGTACCCGGGACACCCACCACTGAAGCTTTCTTT
CASSVPGTPTTEAFF
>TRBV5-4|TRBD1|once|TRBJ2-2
TGTGCCAGCAGCATGGACAGGTGGAACACCGGGGAGCTGTTTTTT
CASSMDRWNTGELFF
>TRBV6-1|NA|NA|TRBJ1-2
TGTGCCAGCAGTGAAGCCGGAGGTGGCTACACCTTC
CASSEAGGGYTF
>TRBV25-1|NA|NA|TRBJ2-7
TGTGCCAGCAGTGAAGACAAACAGGCCTACTCCTACGAGCAGTACTTC
CASSEDKQAYSYEQYF
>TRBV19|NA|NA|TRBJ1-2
TGTGCCAGTATTCCGAGACAGAACCTAAACTATGGCTACACCTTC
CASIPRQNLNYGYTF
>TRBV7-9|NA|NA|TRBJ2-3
TGTGCCAGCAGCACCCTCGACAGCGAGGCGCAGTATTTT
CASSTLDSEAQYF
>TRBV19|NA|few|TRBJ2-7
TGTGCCAGTAGTCGAGGGGGGGTCGAGCAGTACTTC
CASSRGGVEQYF
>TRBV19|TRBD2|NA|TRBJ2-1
TGTGCCACCAGACTAGCGGGACGGTATGAGCAGTTCTTC
CATRLAGRYEQFF
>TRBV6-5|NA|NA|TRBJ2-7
TGTGCCACCACGGAGCGGGTGACCTACGAGCAGTACTTC
CATTERVTYEQYF
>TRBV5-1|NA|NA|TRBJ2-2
TGCGCCAGCAGCTTGACCGGGATACCAACCGGGGAGCTGTTTTTT
CASSLTGIPTGELFF
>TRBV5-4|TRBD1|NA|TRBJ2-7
TGTGCCAGCAGCAGAAGACAGGGTGGAACGTACGAGCAGTACTTC
CASSRRQGGTYEQYF
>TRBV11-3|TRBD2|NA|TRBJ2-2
TGTGCCAGCAGCCCGAGCCCTAGCGGGACGAACACCGGGGAGCTGTTTTTT
CASSPSPSGTNTGELFF
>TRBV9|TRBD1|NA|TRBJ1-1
TGTGCCAGCAGCGCCGAGAGAATGGGACAGGGGAGCACTGAAGCTTTCTTT
CASSAERMGQGSTEAFF
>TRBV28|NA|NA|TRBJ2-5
TGTGCCAGCAGTTCCACGAACTCCCTCCAGACCCAGTACTTC
CASSSTNSLQTQYF
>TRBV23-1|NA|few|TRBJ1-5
TGCGCCAGCGGAGACAGGCTGTGCAATCAGCCCCAGCATTTT
CASGDRLCNQPQHF
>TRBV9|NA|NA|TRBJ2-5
TGTGCCAGCAGCGCTCAAGAGACCCAGTACTTC
CASSAQETQYF
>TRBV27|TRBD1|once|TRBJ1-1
TGTGCCAGCAGTTTATCGCAGGCGGGGACAGCGAACACTGAAGCTTTCTTT
CASSLSQAGTANTEAFF
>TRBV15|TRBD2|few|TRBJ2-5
TGTGCCACCAACCTGGGGGGAGGGAGGGCCGTGAAGACCCAGTACTTC
CATNLGGGRAVKTQYF
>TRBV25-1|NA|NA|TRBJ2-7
TGTGCCAGCAGTGACCGTTGGGGCGTACGGAACGAGCAGTACTTC
CASSDRWGVRNEQYF
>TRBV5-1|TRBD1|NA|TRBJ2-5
TGCGCCAGCAGCTTGGCCGGACAGGGGGAGACCCAGTACTTC
CASSLAGQGETQYF
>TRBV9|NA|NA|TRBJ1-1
TGTGCCAGCAGCTTGGGAGCCGGGGGGGGCACTGAAGCTTTCTTT
CASSLGAGGGTEAFF
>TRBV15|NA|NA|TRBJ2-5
TGTGCCACCAGCAGAGATCCCGGACGACTATCCGCCCCACCAGAGACCCAGTACTTC
CATSRDPGRLSAPPETQYF
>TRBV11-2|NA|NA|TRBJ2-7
TGTGCCAGCAGCACGAGACAGTACTCCTACGAGCAGTACTTC
CASSTRQYSYEQYF
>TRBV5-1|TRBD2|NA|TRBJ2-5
TGCGCCAGCACCCTTGAAGGGAGGGGCAGGTACCAAGAGACCCAGTACTTC
CASTLEGRGRYQETQYF
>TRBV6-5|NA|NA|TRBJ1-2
TGTGCCAGCAGTTCTCGAGTCGCAGGGGCTGGCTACACCTTC
CASSSRVAGAGYTF
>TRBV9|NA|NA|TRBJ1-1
TGTGCCAGCAGCCCCAAGCAGGTTGGCACTGAAGCTTTCTTT
CASSPKQVGTEAFF
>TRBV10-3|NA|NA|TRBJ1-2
TGTGCCATCAGTGAGTCGTCGGGTAAAAGAGCGAATGGCTACACCTTC
CAISESSGKRANGYTF
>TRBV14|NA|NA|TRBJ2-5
TGTGCCAGCAGCCCGACAGAAGAGACCCAGTACTTC
CASSPTEETQYF
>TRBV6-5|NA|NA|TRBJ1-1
TGTGCCAGCAGTTACTTAGGGGGAGGGTCGGACACTGAAGCTTTCTTT
CASSYLGGGSDTEAFF
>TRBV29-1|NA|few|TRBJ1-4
TGCAGCGTTCTTGTAACAGGCAGTGAAAAACTGTTTTTT
CSVLVTGSEKLFF
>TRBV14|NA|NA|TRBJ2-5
TGTGCCAGCAGCTCCGTCGGCGGAGCTCGGGAGACCCAGTACTTC
CASSSVGGARETQYF
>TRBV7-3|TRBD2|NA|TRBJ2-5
TGTGCCAGCAGCCCGACGGGGGGAAGACAAGAGACCCAGTACTTC
CASSPTGGRQETQYF
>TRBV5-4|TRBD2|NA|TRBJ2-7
TGTGCCAGCAGCCCTCGCGCCGGGACTAGCTCCTACGAGCAGTACTTC
CASSPRAGTSSYEQYF
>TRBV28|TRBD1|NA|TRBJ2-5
TGTGCCAGCAGTTTACCGGACAGGGGAGGGGAGCAGTACTTC
CASSLPDRGGEQYF